Following are 14 T cell receptor beta chains from one sample sequenced in a study of blood T cells in healthy people across ages (dated by TCRdb to about 2015). The library was obtained by 5' RACE. TCRdb records Illumina HiSeq 2500 as the sequencer. A second PCR of roughly 7 to 11 cycles was performed with a sample-barcoded 5' primer and a J-beta primer mix. In-frame beta chains were kept once TCRdb had trimmed the public reads at Q25 with fastp and called clones with MiXCR. Rows are combined by CDR3 protein, so each entry shows the most common genes and DNA. Across this sample there are about 730,000 distinct CDR3 sequences, with roughly 47% seen only once. The top ten hold around 20% of the sample. Specimen: blood. The receptors originated from a woman aged 60 to 75 in good health.

The chain has TRBV29-1 and TRBJ2-1; 12 bases line up with TRBD1. The CDR3 covers 13 residues. Germline V gene sequence: CDR1 SQVTM, CDR2 ANQGSEA. V lost 6 bases and J lost 8; bases outside the gene matches: 5. The CDR3 DNA reads TGCAGCGTCGGGGGACAGGGGGCGTATGAGCAGTTCTTC. Encoded protein: CSVGGQGAYEQFF.

The rearrangement joins TRBV12-3 or TRBV12-4 to TRBJ2-1; 12 nucleotides align to TRBD2. CDR3 length equals 17 residues. With 2 bases clipped from V and 4 bases from J, the junction kept 6 bases outside the gene matches. The CDR3 spells CASSLSSGGAGYNEQFF. Written as DNA, the CDR3 is TGTGCCAGCAGTTTATCTAGCGGGGGGGCAGGTTACAATGAGCAGTTCTTC.

The rearrangement links TRBV20-1 to TRBJ2-5; 9 nucleotides agree with TRBD2. This CDR3 contains 10 residues. Germline assignment: CDR1 DFQATT and CDR2 SNEGSKA (reference sequence). Trimming cost V 5 bases and J 12 bases; bases outside gene matches: 4. CDR3 in DNA: TGCAGTGCTGGCCAGCGGGAGGAGTACTTC. Its translation: CSAGQREEYF.

This clonotype was observed a few times. The V call is TRBV6-1, the J call TRBJ2-7, with D possibly TRBD1 on 6 matching bases. The CDR3 loop spans 14 amino acids. CDR1 and CDR2 (germline): MNHNS, SASEGT. V was shortened by 5 bases and J by 3 bases, with 14 bases between the two germline ends. The DNA of the CDR3 is TGTGCCAGCAGTTCGACAGGACCACTCTACGAGCAGTACTTC. It encodes CASSSTGPLYEQYF.

This sequence joins TRBV20-1 and TRBJ2-5; 12 bases map to TRBD1. Germline CDR1 DFQATT, CDR2 SNEGSKA (reference sequence). V lost 6 bases and J lost 2; bases outside the gene matches: 1. The CDR3 is 13 residues long. CDR3 sequence reads: CSAGQGAQETQYF. CDR3 sequence (DNA): TGCAGTGCGGGACAGGGGGCGCAAGAGACCCAGTACTTC.

For the CDR3, the DNA is TGTGCCAGCAGTGAAGCGCTTACGAATTCACCCCTCCACTTT. Its protein product is CASSEALTNSPLHF. J is TRBJ1-6 and V is TRBV2; D uncertain. V dropped 0 bases and J dropped 7 bases, with 7 bases sitting between them. The germline V gene encodes CDR1 SNHLY and CDR2 FYNNEI. CDR3 length: 14 amino acids. Filled out from reference TRBV2 and TRBJ1-6, the complete variable domain reads EPEVTQTPSHQVTQMGQEVILRCVPISNHLYFYWYRQILGQKVEFLVSFYNNEISEKSEIFDDQFSVERPDGSNFTLKIRSTKLEDSAMYFCASSEALTNSPLHFGNGTRLTVT.

The genes are TRBV20-1 and TRBJ2-1; TRBD1 aligns across 12 bases. With 5 bases clipped from V and 8 bases from J, the junction kept 4 bases outside the gene matches. Germline CDR1 DFQATT, CDR2 SNEGSKA (reference sequence). The CDR3 covers 13 residues. CDR3 coding DNA: TGCAGTGCTCCGGGACAGGGGGCCCATGAGCAGTTCTTC. The encoded protein is CSAPGQGAHEQFF.

This clonotype was seen a few times. This chain links TRBV9 with TRBJ2-7; D possibly matches TRBD1 or TRBD2 (5 bases each). Germline V gene data show CDR1 as SGDLS and CDR2 as YYNGEE. The CDR3 consists of 16 residues. Trimming stripped 0 bases from V and 2 bases from J, with 15 bases between. The CDR3: CASSVEASGTTYEQYF. DNA of the CDR3: TGTGCCAGCAGCGTAGAGGCGTCAGGGACGACCTACGAGCAGTACTTC.

Many counts were recorded for this clonotype. The chain combines TRBV29-1 with TRBJ2-3; TRBD2 is a possible D gene (5 bases). The germline V gene has CDR1 SQVTM and CDR2 ANQGSEA. The CDR3 contains 13 residues. In DNA, the CDR3 is TGCAGTTCGGAGCGGATGGTCGCAGATACGCAGTATTTT. Translation gives CSSERMVADTQYF.

V is TRBV6-6 and J is TRBJ2-5; tentatively, D is TRBD1 (6 bases). V was trimmed by 10 bases and J by 11 bases, leaving 20 bases between them. CDR3 length: 12 amino acids. CDR1 and CDR2 from the germline V gene are MNHNY and SVGAGI (reference sequence). In nucleotides, the CDR3 is TGTGCCACTTCCAGGGGCCTAGGTGAGCAGTACTTC. Translating gives CATSRGLGEQYF.

A remark on this clonotype: This clone may be a read error of a much larger clone one base away. The chain joins TRBV4-2 to TRBJ2-7; possibly TRBD1 for D (5 bases). The CDR3 spans 14 residues. Germline loops: CDR1 LGHNA, CDR2 YNFKEQ. The CDR3 nucleotides are TGTGCCAGCAGCCAAGATCTAGGGGCCTACGGGCAGTACTTC. The encoded protein is CASSQDLGAYGQYF.

The chain employs TRBV28 and TRBJ2-5; TRBD1 might be the D (6 bases). Trimming took off 4 bases at V and 5 bases at J, with 17 bases between the two ends. Germline V gene data show CDR1 as MDHEN and CDR2 as SYDVKM. CDR3 size: 15 residues. CDR3 DNA: TGTGCCAGCAGTTCGAACAGGGCGTTGAGGGAGACCCAGTACTTC. Translated, it gives CASSSNRALRETQYF.

This chain uses TRBV7-6 with TRBJ2-6; 8 nucleotides agree with TRBD1. This CDR3 has 18 amino acids. From germline, CDR1 is SGHVS and CDR2 FNYEAQ. Germline trimming cut 0 bases from V and 0 bases from J; bases unmatched to any gene: 4. The CDR3 region is CASSLARTGTSGANVLTF. CDR3 bases: TGTGCCAGCAGCTTAGCCCGGACAGGGACCTCTGGGGCCAACGTCCTGACTTTC. Using reference TRBV7-6 and TRBJ2-6 for the parts outside the CDR3, the full variable domain is GAGVSQSPRYKVTKRGQDVALRCDPISGHVSLYWYRQALGQGPEFLTYFNYEAQQDKSGLPNDRFSAERPEGSISTLTIQRTEQRDSAMYRCASSLARTGTSGANVLTFGAGSRLTVL.

V and J are TRBV3-1 and TRBJ1-1; D may be TRBD1 (5 bases). The CDR3 is 13 residues long. The V gene lost 6 bases and the J gene lost 1 base, with 9 bases spanning the gap. Germline V CDR1 and CDR2: LGHDT, YNNKEL (reference sequence). This CDR3 is CASSHQGNTEAFF. DNA for the CDR3: TGTGCCAGCAGTCATCAGGGGAACACTGAAGCTTTCTTT.